This T cell receptor beta chain was captured by sequencing in a study of shared clonotypes between healthy human individuals. The CDR3 loop spans 15 amino acids. CDR1 is SGHTA and CDR2 is FQGNSA in the germline V gene. Losses at the gene ends were 7 bases for V and 5 bases for J; bases not matched to a gene: 9. Adult donors, all healthy and HIV-negative, had no recent acute infections or vaccinations. Donors, without exception, were Caucasian adults residing in Nashville, Tennessee. This clone was counted once. Each cell subset's genomic DNA was divided evenly among several immunoSEQ plates. The protocol was immunoSEQ multiplex PCR, while the TCRdb copy is restricted to in-frame clones and leaves out a portion. The top ten clones hold 0.11% to 0.15% of a sample with about 2.4 million clones, around nine tenths of them seen once.

Sequences were obtained from naive CD4+ T cells sorted from blood. Subset of the sample: CD45RA+ positively selected. The chain has TRBV7-2 and TRBJ2-1; 9 positions match TRBD1. The TCR sequence derives from a man between 18 and 29 years old in good health. The CDR3 DNA reads TGTGCCAGCACTATCATGACAGGGGGGAACAATGAGCAGTTCTTC. This sequence encodes CASTIMTGGNNEQFF.